The rows below give T cell receptor beta chains drawn from one sample of a study of vaccination and CD4 T cells after COVID-19. TCRdb reprocessed the PCR reads with MiXCR, giving one entry per CDR3 protein. This table holds approximately 22,000 distinct CDR3 sequences, around 60% found once. These receptors' targets are unknown. Here the sequenced sample was CD4+ T cells from blood, cultured in vitro, taken after SARS-CoV-2 vaccination. These receptors were taken from a human donor who received a COVID-19 vaccine. The CDR3 runs from the conserved cysteine through the conserved F or W. The D gene is left open where the match is weak. Clone sizes are given selectively: once, few, many, or a class where the clone is expanded.

V: TRBV7-2; J: TRBJ1-1; size: few; D: .; length: 14; CDR3: CASSSARGDTEAFF; DNA: TGTGCCAGCAGCTCAGCCAGGGGTGACACTGAAGCTTTCTTT
V: TRBV7-9; J: TRBJ2-3; size: .; D: .; length: 16; CDR3: CASTRSGGPSTDTQYF; DNA: TGTGCCAGCACAAGATCCGGGGGCCCCAGCACAGATACGCAGTATTTT
V: TRBV6-4; J: TRBJ2-2; size: .; D: .; length: 15; CDR3: CASSDSIRRPGELFF; DNA: TGTGCCAGCAGTGACTCTATACGACGACCCGGGGAGCTGTTTTTT
V: TRBV14; J: TRBJ2-3; size: once; D: .; length: 14; CDR3: CASSQDWGTDTQYF; DNA: TGTGCCAGCAGCCAAGATTGGGGCACAGATACGCAGTATTTT
V: TRBV25-1; J: TRBJ1-6; size: once; D: .; length: 13; CDR3: CASRDSGNSPLHF; DNA: TGTGCCAGCAGGGACAGTGGCAATTCACCCCTCCACTTT
V: TRBV25-1; J: TRBJ2-7; size: .; D: .; length: 15; CDR3: CASSGRLAGAYEQYF; DNA: TGTGCCAGCAGTGGACGGCTCGCAGGGGCCTACGAGCAGTACTTC
V: TRBV12-5; J: TRBJ2-1; size: .; D: .; length: 17; CDR3: CASGLVRGQSSYNEQFF; DNA: TGTGCTAGTGGTTTGGTACGGGGGCAGAGCTCCTACAATGAGCAGTTCTTC
V: TRBV6-1; J: TRBJ2-1; size: .; D: .; length: 16; CDR3: CASSDSLDWGDNEQFF; DNA: TGTGCCAGCAGTGACTCACTAGACTGGGGCGATAATGAGCAGTTCTTC
V: TRBV15; J: TRBJ1-2; size: few; D: .; length: 13; CDR3: CATSTGRGSGYTF; DNA: TGTGCCACCAGCACCGGGAGGGGGAGTGGCTACACCTTC
V: TRBV6-1; J: TRBJ1-5; size: once; D: .; length: 14; CDR3: CASSVGQGNQPQHF; DNA: TGCGCCAGCAGTGTCGGGCAGGGCAATCAGCCCCAGCATTTT
V: TRBV7-2; J: TRBJ2-7; size: few; D: TRBD2; length: 16; CDR3: CASSLGVGTSGYEQYF; DNA: TGTGCCAGCAGCTTAGGTGTCGGGACTAGCGGCTACGAGCAGTACTTC
V: TRBV5-4; J: TRBJ2-7; size: .; D: TRBD1; length: 15; CDR3: CASSEGGDRGREQYF; DNA: TGTGCCAGCAGCGAGGGGGGAGACAGGGGCCGGGAGCAGTACTTC
V: TRBV19; J: TRBJ2-3; size: few; D: .; length: 16; CDR3: CASSGRGGAFTDTQYF; DNA: TGTGCCAGTAGTGGAAGAGGGGGGGCGTTTACAGATACGCAGTATTTT
V: TRBV12-3/TRBV12-4; J: TRBJ2-5; size: .; D: .; length: 15; CDR3: CASSLMLAGQETQYF; DNA: TGTGCCAGCAGTTTAATGCTAGCCGGCCAAGAGACCCAGTACTTC
V: TRBV12-3/TRBV12-4; J: TRBJ1-1; size: .; D: TRBD1; length: 13; CDR3: CASRLSGGTEAFF; DNA: TGTGCCAGCAGGCTATCAGGGGGCACTGAAGCTTTCTTT
V: TRBV27; J: TRBJ1-3; size: few; D: .; length: 15; CDR3: CASSLSGHSGNTIYF; DNA: TGTGCCAGCAGTCTATCGGGCCACTCTGGAAACACCATATATTTT
V: TRBV2; J: TRBJ1-1; size: few; D: .; length: 15; CDR3: CASSAGSYMNTEAFF; DNA: TGTGCCAGCAGTGCGGGCAGTTACATGAACACTGAAGCTTTCTTT